This T cell receptor (beta chain) was sequenced during a study of cytomegalovirus exposure and HLA in healthy donors. Vbeta (60) and Jbeta (13) primers were used in the PCR. Profiling relied on immunoSEQ multiplex PCR, and the TCRdb table lists in-frame clones only, not all of them. Seen here are 80,000 to 100,000 clones, approximately 71% observed once, and the top ten hold around 15%. The CDR3 runs 13 residues. Germline assignment: CDR1 LNHNV and CDR2 YYDKDF (reference sequence). V lost 0 bases to trimming and J lost 4 bases, with 6 bases between them. The chain uses TRBV15 and TRBJ2-5; D is unresolved. The origin of this receptor is a woman aged 18-35 years in good health and CMV-seropositive. The sequenced sample was PBMCs. The CDR3, as DNA: TGTGCCACCAGCAGAGATCTGAGAGAGACCCAGTACTTC. Its translation: CATSRDLRETQYF.